The clone carrying this T cell receptor beta chain has only a few counts. CDR1 and CDR2 (germline): SQVTM, ANQGSEA. This CDR3 contains 13 residues. J was trimmed by 6 bases and V by 4 bases; bases with no gene match: 5. The sample comes from a study of CD8+ T cells in alopecia areata. Study-wide context: It was oral tofacitinib, at 5 to 10 mg twice daily, that treated patients received.

Researchers gathered lesional scalp punch biopsies and peripheral blood from patients with alopecia areata. Following extraction, RNA underwent reverse transcription to cDNA, which served as the sequencing template. Measured with immunoSEQ multiplex PCR; TCRdb has only the in-frame clones, and not every one. Of around 120,000 clones in the sample, more than 30% are singletons; the top ten hold about 3.1%. The sequencing sample was made of CD4+ T cells sorted from blood. The sequence was obtained from a human donor with alopecia areata. The rearrangement uses TRBV29-1 and TRBJ2-1; TRBD2 agrees at 8 bases. CDR3 sequence: CSVALAGFNEQFF. CDR3 sequence (DNA): TGCAGCGTTGCTCTAGCGGGTTTCAATGAGCAGTTCTTC.